Listed below are T cell receptor beta chains from one sample, sequenced in a study of Tregs in tolerant kidney transplant recipients. The repertoire was sequenced with immunoSEQ multiplex PCR; TCRdb's copy has only in-frame clones and lacks some. The sample consists of some 80,000 clones, roughly 98% of them appearing once. The starting material was CD4+ T cells from blood, obtained before the transplant. Receptors were obtained from a human donor who received a combined kidney and bone marrow transplant. CDR3s include the opening cysteine and the closing phenylalanine or tryptophan. Each record gives: D gene, clone size, CDR3 length, J gene, V gene, CDR3 protein, CDR3 DNA. A D gene is named only where the DNA matches it firmly. Size is stated for part of the rows, as once, few or many counts, or as a class when the clone is expanded.

>TRBD1|.|16|TRBJ2-7|TRBV15
CATSAGQGTGRYEQYF
TGTGCCACCAGCGCTGGACAGGGGACAGGGCGTTACGAGCAGTACTTC
>.|.|14|TRBJ2-1|TRBV5-5
CASSLLGHYNEQFF
TGTGCCAGCAGCTTGTTGGGCCACTACAATGAGCAGTTCTTC
>.|once|14|TRBJ2-1|TRBV14
CASSRQSSYNEQFF
TGTGCCAGCAGCCGACAGAGCTCCTACAATGAGCAGTTCTTC
>.|.|16|TRBJ1-5|TRBV27
CATAKRGGEGSQPQHF
TGTGCCACTGCAAAACGGGGCGGGGAAGGCAGTCAGCCCCAGCATTTT
>.|once|14|TRBJ1-2|TRBV7-2
CASSLAQATYGYTF
TGTGCCAGCAGCTTAGCCCAGGCAACCTATGGCTACACCTTC
>TRBD1|.|13|TRBJ1-2|TRBV10-3
CAISRTGDFGYTF
TGTGCCATCAGCAGGACAGGGGATTTCGGCTACACCTTC
>.|once|15|TRBJ1-6|TRBV6-5
CASKNPGLFSAPLHF
TGTGCCAGCAAGAACCCGGGACTGTTTTCGGCACCCCTCCACTTT
>TRBD2|.|15|TRBJ2-4|TRBV6-6
CASSYPGGAANIQYF
TGTGCCAGCAGTTACCCCGGGGGGGCCGCAAACATTCAGTACTTC
>.|.|15|TRBJ2-7|TRBV6-6
CASSYFDAGSYEQYF
TGTGCCAGCAGTTACTTTGACGCGGGAAGTTACGAGCAGTACTTC
>.|.|15|TRBJ2-1|TRBV7-2
CASSLAWSSYNEQFF
TGTGCCAGCAGCTTAGCATGGAGCTCCTACAATGAGCAGTTCTTC
>.|.|14|TRBJ1-2|TRBV6-5
CASSSRTANYGYTF
TGTGCCAGCAGTTCCCGGACAGCTAACTATGGCTACACCTTC
>.|.|14|TRBJ1-4|TRBV29-1
CSVARGGTNEKLFF
TGCAGCGTTGCGCGGGGTGGTACTAATGAAAAACTGTTTTTT
>TRBD2|.|13|TRBJ2-7|TRBV30
CALLAGGAYEQYF
TGTGCCCTTTTAGCGGGTGGTGCCTACGAGCAGTACTTC
>TRBD2|.|16|TRBJ2-3|TRBV7-8
CASSPRRTSGSYTQYF
TGTGCCAGCAGCCCGCGACGGACTAGCGGGAGTTATACGCAGTATTTT
>.|.|19|TRBJ2-1|TRBV7-3
CASSLMPGEGGRMDNEQFF
TGTGCCAGCAGCTTAATGCCGGGGGAGGGGGGGCGGATGGACAATGAGCAGTTCTTC
>.|once|11|TRBJ2-5|TRBV19
CATGIQETQYF
TGTGCCACCGGGATTCAAGAGACCCAGTACTTC
>TRBD2|.|15|TRBJ2-7|TRBV4-3
CASSQNSGGVYEQYF
TGCGCCAGCAGCCAAAACAGCGGGGGAGTCTACGAGCAGTACTTC
>.|.|13|TRBJ2-7|TRBV28
CAIHRLIGGEQYF
TGTGCCATCCACCGCCTAATCGGAGGCGAGCAGTACTTC
>.|.|14|TRBJ2-1|TRBV28
CASSLANSYNEQFF
TGTGCCAGCAGTTTGGCAAACTCCTACAATGAGCAGTTCTTC
>TRBD1|.|16|TRBJ1-5|TRBV28
CASSLQGALTNQPQHF
TGTGCCAGCAGCCTACAGGGGGCTCTGACCAATCAGCCCCAGCATTTT
>.|.|15|TRBJ2-3|TRBV6-1
CASSLGTPSTDTQYF
TGTGCCAGCAGCCTCGGGACACCTAGCACAGATACGCAGTATTTT
>TRBD2|.|17|TRBJ2-7|TRBV4-3
CASSPRVFGLDDYEQYF
TGCGCCAGCAGCCCAAGGGTGTTTGGACTAGATGACTACGAGCAGTACTTC
>TRBD1|.|14|TRBJ1-2|TRBV7-2
CASSLAAGGYGYTF
TGTGCCAGCAGCTTAGCTGCAGGGGGTTATGGCTACACCTTC
>.|once|11|TRBJ2-7|TRBV5-1
CASSSYYEQYF
TGCGCCAGCAGCTCGTACTACGAGCAGTACTTC
>TRBD1|once|14|TRBJ2-5|TRBV5-1
CASSFATGGETQYF
TGCGCCAGCAGCTTCGCTACAGGGGGGGAGACCCAGTACTTC
>TRBD1|.|13|TRBJ1-2|TRBV7-2
CASSYTGGNGYTF
TGTGCCAGCAGCTACACAGGGGGAAATGGCTACACCTTC
>.|.|11|TRBJ1-1|TRBV20-1
CSARDEGQPFF
TGCAGTGCTAGAGATGAGGGTCAACCTTTCTTT
>.|.|13|TRBJ2-7|TRBV11-3
CASSELSSYEQYF
TGTGCCAGCAGCGAACTAAGCTCCTACGAGCAGTACTTC
>.|.|16|TRBJ1-4|TRBV7-9
CASSLVSAATNEKLFF
TGTGCCAGCAGCTTAGTTTCTGCAGCAACTAATGAAAAACTGTTTTTT
>.|.|13|TRBJ1-4|TRBV29-1
CSVGGQGSEKLFF
TGCAGCGTTGGGGGGCAGGGCAGTGAAAAACTGTTTTTT
>TRBD2|.|15|TRBJ2-5|TRBV30
CAWETSGVGWETQYF
TGTGCCTGGGAGACTAGCGGGGTTGGGTGGGAGACCCAGTACTTC